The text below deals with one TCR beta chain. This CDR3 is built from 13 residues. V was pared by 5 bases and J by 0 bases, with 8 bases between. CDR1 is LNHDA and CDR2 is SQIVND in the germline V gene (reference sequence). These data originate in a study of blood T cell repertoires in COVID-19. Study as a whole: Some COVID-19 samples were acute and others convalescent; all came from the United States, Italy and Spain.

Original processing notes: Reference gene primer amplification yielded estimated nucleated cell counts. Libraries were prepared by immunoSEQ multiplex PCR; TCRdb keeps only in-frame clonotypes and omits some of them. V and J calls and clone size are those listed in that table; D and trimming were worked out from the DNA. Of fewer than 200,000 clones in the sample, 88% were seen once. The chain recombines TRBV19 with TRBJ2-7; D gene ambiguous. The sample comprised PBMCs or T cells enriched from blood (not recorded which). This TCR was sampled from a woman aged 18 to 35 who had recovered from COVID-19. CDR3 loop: CASSFSSSYEQYF. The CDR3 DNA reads TGTGCCAGTAGTTTTTCCAGCTCCTACGAGCAGTACTTC.